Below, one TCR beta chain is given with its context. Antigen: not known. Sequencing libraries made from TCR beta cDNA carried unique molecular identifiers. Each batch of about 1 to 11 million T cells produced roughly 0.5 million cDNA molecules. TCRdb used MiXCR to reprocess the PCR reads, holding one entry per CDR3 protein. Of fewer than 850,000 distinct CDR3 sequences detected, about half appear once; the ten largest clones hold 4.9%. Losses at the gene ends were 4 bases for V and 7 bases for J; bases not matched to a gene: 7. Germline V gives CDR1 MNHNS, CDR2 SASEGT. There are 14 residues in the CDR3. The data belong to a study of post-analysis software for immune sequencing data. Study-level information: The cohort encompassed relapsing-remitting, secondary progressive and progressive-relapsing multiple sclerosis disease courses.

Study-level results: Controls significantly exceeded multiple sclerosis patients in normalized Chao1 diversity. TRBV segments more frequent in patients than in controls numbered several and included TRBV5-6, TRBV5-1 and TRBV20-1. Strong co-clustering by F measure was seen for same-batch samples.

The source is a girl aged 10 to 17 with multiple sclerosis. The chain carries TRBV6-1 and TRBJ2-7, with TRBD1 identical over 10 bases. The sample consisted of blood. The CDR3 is CASSVPGQGQEQYF. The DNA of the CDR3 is TGTGCCAGCAGTGTGCCGGGACAGGGGCAAGAGCAGTACTTC.